This is a list of T cell receptor beta chains from one sample in a study of beta chain features in type 1 diabetes. The assay was immunoSEQ multiplex PCR, and TCRdb's table has in-frame clones only and misses some. The sample yields about 330,000 clones, approximately 10% seen once. Sequenced material: naive CD4+ T cells from blood. These receptor sequences come from a woman in her twenties or thirties in good health. Each CDR3 is given with its conserved first and last residue. A D gene is named only where the DNA matches it firmly. For some rows the clone size is stated as once, few or many, or as a class when expanded; others skip it.

-	TRBV7-9	TRBJ2-1	-	TGTGCCAGCAGAGCCGAGAGCGGGCCCCTAGTGGACGAGCAGTTCTTC	CASRAESGPLVDEQFF
-	TRBV29-1	TRBJ2-7	-	TGCAGCGTTCTCAGTCGGGGCGAGCAGTACTTC	CSVLSRGEQYF
TRBD1	TRBV7-9	TRBJ2-2	few	TGTGCCAGCAGCTCAAGGACAGGTGGTACCGGGGAGCTGTTTTTT	CASSSRTGGTGELFF
TRBD1	TRBV6-6	TRBJ2-1	few	TGTGCCAGCAGTTACCCCGGGACAGGGCACAATGAGCAGTTCTTC	CASSYPGTGHNEQFF
TRBD2	TRBV7-2	TRBJ2-1	once	TGTGCCAGCAGCTTTGTAGCGGGAGGGACTTGGAATGAGCAGTTCTTC	CASSFVAGGTWNEQFF
TRBD1	TRBV28	TRBJ2-2	few	TGTGCCAGCAGTGGGACAGGGGTCACCGGGGAGCTGTTTTTT	CASSGTGVTGELFF
TRBD1	TRBV7-3	TRBJ2-3	-	TGTGCCAGCAGCGCAACCGGACAGGGCACAGATACGCAGTATTTT	CASSATGQGTDTQYF
-	TRBV28	TRBJ1-5	few	TGTGCCAGCAGCCCCGGGGGTAAGGATCAGCCCCAGCATTTT	CASSPGGKDQPQHF
TRBD1	TRBV2	TRBJ1-1	-	TGTGCCACCACAGGGGTGATGAACACTGAAGCTTTCTTT	CATTGVMNTEAFF
-	TRBV18	TRBJ2-7	-	TGTGCCAGCTCACCTACAGGGAGGGAGTACGAGCAGTACTTC	CASSPTGREYEQYF
-	TRBV30	TRBJ1-1	few	TGTGCCTGGAGCAAATTAAAGACAGTTATGAACACTGAAGCTTTCTTT	CAWSKLKTVMNTEAFF
TRBD2	TRBV7-9	TRBJ2-5	-	TGTGCCAGCAGCTCGTCGGGACTAGCGGAGACCCAGTACTTC	CASSSSGLAETQYF
TRBD2	TRBV4-2	TRBJ2-3	few	TGTGCCAGCAGCCAAGTTCCGGGACTAGCGGGAGTTGGGGGCACAGATACGCAGTATTTT	CASSQVPGLAGVGGTDTQYF
-	TRBV18	TRBJ2-5	-	TGTGCCAGCTCATCATGGGGGCGGGAGACCCAGTACTTC	CASSSWGRETQYF
-	TRBV7-2	TRBJ2-5	-	TGTGCCAGCAGCGCCCGACAGGTTGCGGAGACCCAGTACTTC	CASSARQVAETQYF
-	TRBV25-1	TRBJ1-3	few	TGTGCCAGCAGACCAACCGGGACACTCTCTGGAAACACCATATATTTT	CASRPTGTLSGNTIYF
TRBD2	TRBV10-3	TRBJ2-5	few	TGTGCCATCAGGACGGGACTAGCGGGAATCGAGACCCAGTACTTC	CAIRTGLAGIETQYF
-	TRBV25-1	TRBJ1-3	few	TGTGCCAGCAGTGCACCAGGGTTCTCTGGAAACACCATATATTTT	CASSAPGFSGNTIYF
-	TRBV7-2	TRBJ1-2	-	TGTGCCAGCAGCTTAGGACGGGACTATGGCTACACCTTC	CASSLGRDYGYTF
TRBD1	TRBV5-4	TRBJ2-4	-	TGTGCCAGCAGCGGGGGACAGGGGCCGGCCAAAAACATTCAGTACTTC	CASSGGQGPAKNIQYF
-	TRBV30	TRBJ1-5	-	TGTGCCTGGAGTGTAGGGGGTGGGCAGCCCCAGCATTTT	CAWSVGGGQPQHF
-	TRBV6-5	TRBJ2-7	-	TGTGCCAGCGGATCGAGGACAGTATCCTACTTC	CASGSRTVSYF
-	TRBV9	TRBJ2-4	few	TGTGCCAGCAGCGTAGGAGGCGGGAATGAAAACATTCAGTACTTC	CASSVGGGNENIQYF
TRBD2	TRBV13	TRBJ2-1	many	TGTGCCAGCAGCTTAGTGGCGGGAGGGCCGCAAAACAATGAGCAGTTCTTC	CASSLVAGGPQNNEQFF
-	TRBV5-6	TRBJ1-1	-	TGTGCCAGCAGCTTGGTTGAGGGCACTGAAGCTTTCTTT	CASSLVEGTEAFF
TRBD1	TRBV7-3	TRBJ2-7	few	TGTGCCAGCAGCTTAACGGGACAGGGGACGCGCGAGCAGTACTTC	CASSLTGQGTREQYF
-	TRBV6-5	TRBJ2-1	-	TGTGCCAGCAGTCGGACCCGGGACACTTACAATGAGCAGTTCTTC	CASSRTRDTYNEQFF
TRBD1	TRBV7-9	TRBJ2-5	-	TGTGCCAGCAGCCCGGACAGGGGCTTCCAGACCCAGTACTTC	CASSPDRGFQTQYF
TRBD1	TRBV5-1	TRBJ1-4	-	TGCGCCAGCAGCTTAGCCGGGACAGGGAGTGAAAAACTGTTTTTT	CASSLAGTGSEKLFF
-	TRBV7-9	TRBJ2-3	-	TGTGCCAGCAGCGCGACGGGAGATACGCAGTATTTT	CASSATGDTQYF
TRBD2	TRBV7-2	TRBJ2-7	-	TGTGCCAGCAGCCCGCGGACTAGCGGGAAAGGCGAGCAGTACTTC	CASSPRTSGKGEQYF
TRBD2	TRBV29-1	TRBJ2-7	few	TGCAGCGTCGGACTAGCGGGAGGGCCCGCGCAGTACTTC	CSVGLAGGPAQYF
TRBD1	TRBV7-9	TRBJ2-5	few	TGTGCCAGCAGCTTAAGAGCCGCGGTACGGGACAGGGCTGAGACCCAGTACTTC	CASSLRAAVRDRAETQYF
TRBD2	TRBV2	TRBJ2-1	few	TGTGCCAGCAGTGAGGTGGCTAGCGGCAATGAGCAGTTCTTC	CASSEVASGNEQFF
TRBD2	TRBV7-8	TRBJ2-1	few	TGTGCCAGCAGCTTCGTGGGCGGGAGTGGATACAATGAGCAGTTCTTC	CASSFVGGSGYNEQFF
TRBD1	TRBV10-3	TRBJ1-5	-	TGTGCCATCAGGGCTGACAGGGGGAGCAATCAGCCCCAGCATTTT	CAIRADRGSNQPQHF
-	TRBV6-5	TRBJ2-2	few	TGTGCCAGCAGTCGACGGGTTGTCGGGGAGCTGTTTTTT	CASSRRVVGELFF
-	TRBV15	TRBJ2-2	-	TGTGCCACCTCTCCAGGGCTCACCGGGGAGCTGTTTTTT	CATSPGLTGELFF
-	TRBV5-4	TRBJ2-6	few	TGTGCCAGCAGCTTGGCCAACTCCGGGGCCAACGTCCTGACTTTC	CASSLANSGANVLTF
-	TRBV4-3	TRBJ2-3	-	TGCGCCAGCAGCCAATCCCCGCAGCGGGGCACAGATACGCAGTATTTT	CASSQSPQRGTDTQYF
TRBD2	TRBV28	TRBJ2-5	-	TGTGCCAGCAGTTTAGCCGGGACTAGCGGCAGCCAAGAGACCCAGTACTTC	CASSLAGTSGSQETQYF
-	TRBV27	TRBJ1-4	-	TGTGCCAGCAGTTTATTCAGGGTTGAAAAACTGTTTTTT	CASSLFRVEKLFF
TRBD1	TRBV5-4	TRBJ2-4	-	TGTGCCAGCAGCCTAGAAACAGGGGGATCCAAAAACATTCAGTACTTC	CASSLETGGSKNIQYF
-	TRBV11-2	TRBJ2-6	-	TGTGCCAGCAGCTCGCGAGCCGGAGGGCCCCCTGGGGCCAACGTCCTGACTTTC	CASSSRAGGPPGANVLTF
-	TRBV5-1	TRBJ2-1	-	TGCGCCAGCAGCTTGAGCGGAAATTACAATGAGCAGTTCTTC	CASSLSGNYNEQFF
TRBD1	TRBV5-6	TRBJ1-2	few	TGTGCCAGCAGCAAGGACAGGGGTGGCTACACCTTC	CASSKDRGGYTF
-	TRBV5-1	TRBJ1-2	few	TGCGCCAGCAGCTCGCCCGGGGTGGGTAACTATGGCTACACCTTC	CASSSPGVGNYGYTF
-	TRBV28	TRBJ2-1	-	TGTGCCAGCAGTTTATTCCAGGGATCTTACAATGAGCAGTTCTTC	CASSLFQGSYNEQFF
-	TRBV28	TRBJ2-5	-	TGTGCCAGCAGAGAGGGGGGGGAGACCCAGTACTTC	CASREGGETQYF
-	TRBV15	TRBJ2-5	-	TGTGCCACCAGAAAAGAAACCGGGACATTCCAAGAGACCCAGTACTTC	CATRKETGTFQETQYF